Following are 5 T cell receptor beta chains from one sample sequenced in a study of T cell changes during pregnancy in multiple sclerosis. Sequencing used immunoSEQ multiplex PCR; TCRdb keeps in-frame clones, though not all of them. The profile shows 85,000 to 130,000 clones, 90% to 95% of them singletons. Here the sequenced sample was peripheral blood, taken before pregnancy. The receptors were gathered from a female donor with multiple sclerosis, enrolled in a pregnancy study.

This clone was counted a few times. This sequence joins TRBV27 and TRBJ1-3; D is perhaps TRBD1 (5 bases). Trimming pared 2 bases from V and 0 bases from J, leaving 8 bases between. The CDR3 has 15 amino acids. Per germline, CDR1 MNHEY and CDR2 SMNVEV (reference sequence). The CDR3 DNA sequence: TGTGCCAGCAGTTTAAGGGGAAGCTCTGGAAACACCATATATTTT. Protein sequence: CASSLRGSSGNTIYF.

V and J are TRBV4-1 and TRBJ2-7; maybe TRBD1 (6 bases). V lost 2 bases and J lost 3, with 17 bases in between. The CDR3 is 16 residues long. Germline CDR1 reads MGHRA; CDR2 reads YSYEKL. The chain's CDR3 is CASSQSGGRGDYEQYF. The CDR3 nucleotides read TGCGCCAGCAGCCAATCTGGGGGCAGGGGAGACTACGAGCAGTACTTC.

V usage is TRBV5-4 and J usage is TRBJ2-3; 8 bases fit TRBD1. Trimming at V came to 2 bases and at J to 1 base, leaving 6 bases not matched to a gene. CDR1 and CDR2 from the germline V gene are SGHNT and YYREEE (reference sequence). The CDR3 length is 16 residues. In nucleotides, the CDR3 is TGTGCCAGCAGCTTCCGACAGGGGTGGGGCACAGATACGCAGTATTTT. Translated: CASSFRQGWGTDTQYF.

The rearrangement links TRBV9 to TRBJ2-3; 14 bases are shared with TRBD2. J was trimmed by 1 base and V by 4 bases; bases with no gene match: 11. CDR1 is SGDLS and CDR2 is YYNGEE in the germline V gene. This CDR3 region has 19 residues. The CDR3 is CASSLWTGTSGSGTDTQYF. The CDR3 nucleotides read TGTGCCAGCAGCTTATGGACCGGGACTAGCGGGAGCGGCACAGATACGCAGTATTTT.

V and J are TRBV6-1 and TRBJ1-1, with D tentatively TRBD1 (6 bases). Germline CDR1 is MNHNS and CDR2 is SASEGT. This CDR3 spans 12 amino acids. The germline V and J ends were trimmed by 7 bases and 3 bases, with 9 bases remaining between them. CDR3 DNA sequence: TGTGCCAGCATCCCAGGGGACACTGAAGCTTTCTTT. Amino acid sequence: CASIPGDTEAFF.